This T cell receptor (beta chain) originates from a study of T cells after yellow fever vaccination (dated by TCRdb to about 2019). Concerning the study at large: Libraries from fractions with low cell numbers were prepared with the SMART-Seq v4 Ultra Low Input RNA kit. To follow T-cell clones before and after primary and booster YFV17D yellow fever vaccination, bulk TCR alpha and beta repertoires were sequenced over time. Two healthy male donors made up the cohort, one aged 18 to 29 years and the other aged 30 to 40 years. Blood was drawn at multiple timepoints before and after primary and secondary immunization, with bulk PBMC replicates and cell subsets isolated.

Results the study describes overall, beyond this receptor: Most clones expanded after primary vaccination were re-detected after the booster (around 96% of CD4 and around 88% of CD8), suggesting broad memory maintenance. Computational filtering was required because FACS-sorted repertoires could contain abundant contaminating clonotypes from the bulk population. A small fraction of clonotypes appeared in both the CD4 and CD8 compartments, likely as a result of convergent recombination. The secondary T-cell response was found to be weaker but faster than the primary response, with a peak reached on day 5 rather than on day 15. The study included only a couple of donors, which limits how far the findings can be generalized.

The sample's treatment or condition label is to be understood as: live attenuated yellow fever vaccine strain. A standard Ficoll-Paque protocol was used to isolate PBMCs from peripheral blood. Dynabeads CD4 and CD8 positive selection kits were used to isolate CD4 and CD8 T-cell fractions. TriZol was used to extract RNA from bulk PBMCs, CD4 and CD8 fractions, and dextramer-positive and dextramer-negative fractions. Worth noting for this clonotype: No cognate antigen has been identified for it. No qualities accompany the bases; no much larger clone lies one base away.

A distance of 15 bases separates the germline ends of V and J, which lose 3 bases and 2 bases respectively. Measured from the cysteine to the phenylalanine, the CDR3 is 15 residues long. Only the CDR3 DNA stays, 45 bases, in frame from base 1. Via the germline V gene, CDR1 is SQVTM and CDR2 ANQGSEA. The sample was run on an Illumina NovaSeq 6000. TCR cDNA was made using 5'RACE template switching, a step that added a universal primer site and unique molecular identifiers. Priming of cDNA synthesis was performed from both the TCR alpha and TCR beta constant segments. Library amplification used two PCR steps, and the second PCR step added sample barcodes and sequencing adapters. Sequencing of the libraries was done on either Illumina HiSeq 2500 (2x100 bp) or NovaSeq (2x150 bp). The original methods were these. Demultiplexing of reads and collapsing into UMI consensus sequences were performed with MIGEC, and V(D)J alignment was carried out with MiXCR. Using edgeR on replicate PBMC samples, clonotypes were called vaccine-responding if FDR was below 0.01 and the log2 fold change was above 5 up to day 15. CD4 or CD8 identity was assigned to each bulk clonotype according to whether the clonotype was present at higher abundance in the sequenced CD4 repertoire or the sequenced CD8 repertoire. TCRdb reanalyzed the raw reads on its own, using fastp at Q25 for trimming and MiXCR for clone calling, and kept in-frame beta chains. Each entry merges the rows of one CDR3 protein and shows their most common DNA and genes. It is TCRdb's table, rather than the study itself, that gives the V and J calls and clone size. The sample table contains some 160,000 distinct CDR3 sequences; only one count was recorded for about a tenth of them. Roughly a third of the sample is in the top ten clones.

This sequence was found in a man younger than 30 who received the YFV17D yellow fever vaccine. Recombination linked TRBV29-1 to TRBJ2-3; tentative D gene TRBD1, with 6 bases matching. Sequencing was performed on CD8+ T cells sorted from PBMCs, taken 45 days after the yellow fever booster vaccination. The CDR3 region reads CSVDEDSPFTDTQYF. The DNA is TGCAGCGTTGATGAGGACAGTCCCTTCACAGATACGCAGTATTTT.